The present T cell receptor (beta chain) was sequenced within a study of regulatory T cells in long-lasting Graves disease. Looking at the study overall: A definition of persistent Graves' disease required over 5 years of antithyroid drugs plus positive TSH receptor antibodies.

Arm-PCR of CDR3 regions with iRepertoire HTBI primers generated TCR beta libraries. Each CDR3 protein is one row after TCRdb ran MiXCR on the multiplex PCR reads. There are approximately 440,000 distinct CDR3 sequences in the sample; about 20% occur only once, and about a quarter lies in the top ten. Time point described: persistent/refractory GD, antithyroid drugs over 5 years with positive TRAb. PBMC-extracted RNA yielded the TCR library. Diagnoses of Graves' disease were made by American Thyroid Association guidelines. EDTA tubes were used for drawing approximately 9 milliliters of peripheral blood. The CDR3 sequence is 13 residues long. The germline V gene encodes CDR1 SQVTM and CDR2 ANQGSEA. The germline V and J ends were trimmed by 5 bases and 2 bases, with 13 bases remaining between them.

This clonotype was obtained from a female donor with Graves disease. This chain joins TRBV29-1 and TRBJ2-7; D gene uncertain. Sample: peripheral blood mononuclear cells (PBMCs), taken when the disease was refractory, from a patient treated with antithyroid drugs. This CDR3 is CSVRTPRTYEQYF. CDR3 bases: TGCAGCGTTAGGACCCCCAGAACCTACGAGCAGTACTTC.